Listed below are T cell receptor beta chains from one sample, sequenced in a study of T cell repertoires in cytomegalovirus infection. TCRdb itself ran the reads through MiXCR, one entry per CDR3 protein. The data contain some 400,000 distinct CDR3 sequences, 30% to 40% of them singletons. Sequencing was done on a sample of PBMCs. The receptors here all came from a human donor in good health (CMV status not recorded). Some clones in this sample may be carry-over from other donors' samples. The CDR3 runs from the conserved cysteine through the conserved F or W. The D gene is left open where the match is weak. A clone size is listed for some rows: how often the clone was seen (once, few, many), or a class if it is expanded.

TRBV15	NA	TRBJ2-1	NA	CATSLTGISYNEQFF	TGTGCCACCAGCCTCACGGGCATCTCCTACAATGAGCAGTTCTTC
TRBV7-8	NA	TRBJ1-5	many	CASSDTGFQQPQHF	TGTGCCAGCAGTGATACAGGATTCCAACAGCCCCAGCATTTT
TRBV6-1	NA	TRBJ2-7	many	CASSSGGTYEQYF	TGTGCCAGCAGTTCGGGTGGGACTTACGAGCAGTACTTC
TRBV6-2/TRBV6-3	NA	TRBJ2-2	few	CASSWVGPTGELFF	TGTGCCAGCAGTTGGGTAGGGCCCACCGGGGAGCTGTTTTTT
TRBV7-2	NA	TRBJ2-7	NA	CASSLGPTDGGYEQYF	TGTGCCAGCAGCTTAGGACCGACGGATGGGGGGTACGAGCAGTACTTC
TRBV6-2/TRBV6-3	TRBD2	TRBJ2-3	many	CASSTQANSGGAWDTQYF	TGTGCCAGCAGTACCCAGGCGAATAGCGGGGGGGCCTGGGATACGCAGTATTTT
TRBV28	NA	TRBJ2-7	NA	CASSFPGLPGEQYF	TGTGCCAGCAGTTTCCCGGGACTCCCTGGTGAGCAGTACTTC
TRBV7-8	NA	TRBJ2-3	few	CASSLGRTGSTDTQYF	TGTGCCAGCAGCCTAGGGAGGACAGGTAGCACAGATACGCAGTATTTT
TRBV5-4	NA	TRBJ2-5	few	CASSSGWGEETQYF	TGTGCCAGCAGCTCTGGATGGGGGGAGGAGACCCAGTACTTC
TRBV7-8	NA	TRBJ2-2	NA	CASSPRTVNFNTGELFF	TGTGCCAGCAGCCCCCGGACAGTGAACTTTAACACCGGGGAGCTGTTTTTT
TRBV20-1	NA	TRBJ2-7	NA	CSARVDYEQYF	TGCAGTGCTAGAGTAGATTACGAGCAGTACTTC
TRBV9	NA	TRBJ1-3	few	CASSVATSSYSGNTIYF	TGTGCCAGCAGCGTAGCTACGTCGAGCTACTCTGGAAACACCATATATTTT
TRBV6-1	TRBD1	TRBJ1-6	few	CASSEDRGFLMSLHF	TGTGCCAGCAGTGAGGACAGGGGGTTCCTAATGTCCCTCCACTTT
TRBV6-5	TRBD2	TRBJ2-5	NA	CASSYAAGGTQYF	TGTGCCAGCAGTTATGCTGCGGGGGGGACCCAGTACTTC
TRBV7-9	NA	TRBJ1-1	many	CASSTAGTKTTEAFF	TGTGCCAGCAGCACCGCCGGGACAAAGACCACTGAAGCTTTCTTT
TRBV7-9	NA	TRBJ1-1	many	CASSLAGGPNTEAFF	TGTGCCAGCAGCTTAGCTGGGGGACCGAACACTGAAGCTTTCTTT
TRBV11-2	TRBD1	TRBJ2-6	few	CASSPTLTGTGTGANVLTF	TGTGCCAGCAGCCCAACCCTGACCGGGACAGGGACTGGGGCCAACGTCCTGACTTTC
TRBV25-1	NA	TRBJ2-3	NA	CASSESSSGTSTDTQYF	TGTGCCAGCAGTGAATCGAGCAGCGGAACTAGCACAGATACGCAGTATTTT
TRBV7-9	NA	TRBJ1-2	NA	CASSLVETRYCYTF	TGTGCCAGTAGCTTAGTTGAGACTCGCTATTGCTACACCTTC
TRBV6-6	TRBD2	TRBJ2-3	NA	CASRGVAGVTDTQYF	TGTGCCAGCAGGGGGGTAGCGGGGGTCACAGATACGCAGTATTTT
TRBV19	NA	TRBJ2-1	NA	CASSIARGNHNEQFF	TGTGCCAGTAGTATAGCCCGGGGAAATCACAATGAGCAGTTCTTC
TRBV7-2	NA	TRBJ2-6	few	CASSFGGNPGANVLTF	TGTGCCAGCAGCTTCGGCGGAAACCCTGGGGCCAACGTCCTGACTTTC
TRBV5-4	TRBD2	TRBJ2-1	few	CASSFLDSGRALFF	TGTGCCAGCAGCTTCCTGGACTCTGGGAGGGCTCTGTTCTTC
TRBV28	NA	TRBJ2-1	once	CATHARPQGKASWTNNEQFF	TGTGCCACCCACGCCCGACCTCAAGGGAAGGCTTCGTGGACAAACAATGAGCAGTTCTTC